This T cell receptor (beta chain) was obtained from a study of cytomegalovirus exposure and HLA in healthy donors. PCR used 60 Vbeta primers and 13 Jbeta primers. In the original analysis: The count from a later analysis was 79 million or so unique TCR beta chains, 9.5 million to 13 million of them shared. The assay was immunoSEQ multiplex PCR, and TCRdb's table has in-frame clones only and misses some. V, J and clone size derive from that table, while D and trimming were established from the DNA sequence. Of around 58,000 clones listed, around four fifths are singletons. With 2 bases removed from V and 0 bases from J, the gap between germline ends came to 13 bases. CDR3 length: 16 amino acids. Germline V gives CDR1 SGHTA, CDR2 FQGNSA.

The source of this sequence is a male donor in good health and CMV-seropositive. This sequence joins TRBV7-2 and TRBJ1-2; no clear D. Sequenced sample: PBMCs. CDR3 loop: CASSLTPSGSNYGYTF. In nucleotides, the CDR3 is TGTGCCAGCAGCTTAACCCCCAGCGGTTCTAACTATGGCTACACCTTC.